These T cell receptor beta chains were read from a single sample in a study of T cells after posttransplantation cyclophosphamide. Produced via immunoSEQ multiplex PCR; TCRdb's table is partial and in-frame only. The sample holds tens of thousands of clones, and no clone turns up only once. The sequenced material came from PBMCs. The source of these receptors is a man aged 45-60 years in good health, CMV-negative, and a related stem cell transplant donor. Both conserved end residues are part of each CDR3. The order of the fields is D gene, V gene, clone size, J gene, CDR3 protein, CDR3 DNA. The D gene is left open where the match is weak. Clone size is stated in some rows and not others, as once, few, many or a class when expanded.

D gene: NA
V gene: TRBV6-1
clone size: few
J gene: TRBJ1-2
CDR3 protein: CASSARGHPVPDYGYTF
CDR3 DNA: TGTGCCAGCAGTGCCAGGGGCCACCCGGTCCCAGACTATGGCTACACCTTC

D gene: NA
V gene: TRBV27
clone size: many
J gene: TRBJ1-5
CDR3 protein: CANSHRVGNQPQHF
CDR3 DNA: TGTGCCAACAGCCACCGGGTTGGCAATCAGCCCCAGCATTTT

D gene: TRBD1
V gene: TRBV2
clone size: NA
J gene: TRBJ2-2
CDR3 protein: CASSPHRGDTGELFF
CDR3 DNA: TGTGCCAGCAGTCCTCACAGGGGGGACACCGGGGAGCTGTTTTTT

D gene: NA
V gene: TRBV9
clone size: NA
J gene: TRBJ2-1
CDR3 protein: CASSGQNEQFF
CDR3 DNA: TGTGCCAGCAGCGGGCAGAATGAGCAGTTCTTC

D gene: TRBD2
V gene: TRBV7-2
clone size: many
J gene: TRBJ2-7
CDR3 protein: CASSLRAGGSEQYF
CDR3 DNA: TGTGCCAGCAGCTTGAGAGCGGGGGGGAGCGAGCAGTACTTC

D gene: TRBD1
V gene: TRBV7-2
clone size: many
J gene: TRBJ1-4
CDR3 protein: CASSLGSTGIYEKLFF
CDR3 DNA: TGTGCCAGCAGCTTAGGGTCGACAGGGATTTATGAAAAACTGTTTTTT

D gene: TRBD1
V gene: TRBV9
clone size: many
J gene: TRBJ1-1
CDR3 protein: CASSPTGGNTEAFF
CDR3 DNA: TGTGCCAGCAGCCCCACAGGGGGGAACACTGAAGCTTTCTTT

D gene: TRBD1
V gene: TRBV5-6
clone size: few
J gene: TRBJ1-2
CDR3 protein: CASSQLLGRTGEEDGYTF
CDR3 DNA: TGTGCCAGCAGCCAACTTCTTGGTCGGACAGGGGAAGAGGATGGCTACACCTTC

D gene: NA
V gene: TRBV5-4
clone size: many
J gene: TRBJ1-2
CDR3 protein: CASSLGRSGGAVGTF
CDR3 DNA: TGTGCCAGCAGCTTGGGGAGAAGCGGGGGCGCCGTTGGCACCTTC

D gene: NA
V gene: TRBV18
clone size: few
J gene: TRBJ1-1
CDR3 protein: CASSSPGGGTEAFF
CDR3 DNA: TGTGCCAGCTCCTCCCCGGGGGGGGGTACTGAGGCTTTCTTT

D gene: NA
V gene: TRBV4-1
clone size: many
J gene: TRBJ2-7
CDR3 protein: CASSQGGGGTYEQYF
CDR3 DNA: TGCGCCAGCAGCCAAGGCGGTGGGGGGACCTACGAGCAGTACTTC

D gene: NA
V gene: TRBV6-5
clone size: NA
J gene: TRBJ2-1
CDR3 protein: CASSPGLSSYNEQFF
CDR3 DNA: TGTGCCAGCAGCCCAGGCTTAAGCTCCTACAATGAGCAGTTCTTC

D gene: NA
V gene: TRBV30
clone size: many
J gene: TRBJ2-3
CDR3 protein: CAWGAYRAQYF
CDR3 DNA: TGTGCCTGGGGGGCCTATAGGGCGCAGTATTTT

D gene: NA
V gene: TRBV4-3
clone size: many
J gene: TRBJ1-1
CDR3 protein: CASSQHGGNTEAFF
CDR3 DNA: TGCGCCAGCAGCCAGCACGGGGGTAACACTGAAGCTTTCTTT

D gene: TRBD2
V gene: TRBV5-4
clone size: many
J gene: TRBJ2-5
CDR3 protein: CASSSMTSGSGETQYF
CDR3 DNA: TGTGCCAGCAGCTCCATGACTAGCGGGAGTGGGGAGACCCAGTACTTC

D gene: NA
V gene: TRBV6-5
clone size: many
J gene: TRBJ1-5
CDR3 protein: CASSEDSVRDRPQHF
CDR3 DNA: TGTGCCAGCAGCGAGGACAGCGTGAGGGATCGGCCCCAGCATTTT

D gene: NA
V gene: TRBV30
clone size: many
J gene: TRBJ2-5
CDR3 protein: CAWGWEDQETQYF
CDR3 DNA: TGTGCCTGGGGATGGGAGGATCAAGAGACCCAGTACTTC

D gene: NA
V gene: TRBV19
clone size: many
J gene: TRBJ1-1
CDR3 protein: CASNVQNTEAFF
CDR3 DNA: TGTGCCAGTAACGTACAGAACACTGAAGCTTTCTTT

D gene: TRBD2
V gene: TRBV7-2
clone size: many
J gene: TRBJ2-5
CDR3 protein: CASSRTSGRETQYF
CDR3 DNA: TGTGCCAGCAGCAGGACTAGCGGGAGAGAGACCCAGTACTTC

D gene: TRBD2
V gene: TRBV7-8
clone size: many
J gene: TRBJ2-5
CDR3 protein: CASSLKLAGVQETQYF
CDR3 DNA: TGTGCCAGCAGCCTCAAGCTAGCGGGTGTACAAGAGACCCAGTACTTC

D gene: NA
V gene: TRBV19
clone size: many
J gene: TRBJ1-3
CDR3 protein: CASMAGRLSGNTIYF
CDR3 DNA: TGTGCCAGTATGGCGGGCAGACTCTCTGGAAACACCATATATTTT

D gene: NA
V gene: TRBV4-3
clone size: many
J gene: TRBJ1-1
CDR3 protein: CASSPWRGTNTEAFF
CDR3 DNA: TGCGCCAGCAGCCCGTGGCGGGGGACAAACACTGAAGCTTTCTTT

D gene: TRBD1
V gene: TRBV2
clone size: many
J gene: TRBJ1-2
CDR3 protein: CASSEPEGANGYTF
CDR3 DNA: TGTGCCAGCAGTGAACCCGAGGGGGCGAATGGCTACACCTTC

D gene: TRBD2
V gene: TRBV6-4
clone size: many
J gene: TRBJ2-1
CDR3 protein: CASSPSGTSDYNEQFF
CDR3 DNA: TGTGCCAGCAGCCCCTCCGGGACTAGCGACTACAATGAGCAGTTCTTC

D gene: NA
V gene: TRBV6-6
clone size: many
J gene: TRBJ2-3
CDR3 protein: CASSPDSSWDTQYF
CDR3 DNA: TGTGCCAGCAGTCCGGACTCGTCCTGGGATACGCAGTATTTT

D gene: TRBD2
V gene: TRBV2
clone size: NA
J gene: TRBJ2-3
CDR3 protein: CASSSQTSGAVTDTQYF
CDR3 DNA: TGTGCCAGCAGCTCGCAGACTAGCGGGGCGGTCACAGATACGCAGTATTTT

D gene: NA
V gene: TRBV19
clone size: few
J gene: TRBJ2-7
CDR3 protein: CASSASGLALGEQYF
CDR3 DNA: TGTGCCAGTAGTGCGAGCGGACTCGCCCTTGGGGAGCAGTACTTC

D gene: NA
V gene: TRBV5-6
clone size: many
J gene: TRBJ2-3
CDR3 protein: CASSFWPTDTQYF
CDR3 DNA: TGTGCCAGCAGTTTTTGGCCCACAGATACGCAGTATTTT

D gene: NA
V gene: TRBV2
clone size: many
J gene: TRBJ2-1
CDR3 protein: CASSVYGSEQFF
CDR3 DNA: TGTGCCAGCAGTGTTTATGGGAGTGAGCAGTTCTTC

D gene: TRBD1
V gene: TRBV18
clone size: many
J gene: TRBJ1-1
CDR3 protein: CASSPAVTGVKTEAFF
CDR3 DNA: TGTGCCAGCTCACCAGCTGTGACAGGGGTGAAGACTGAAGCTTTCTTT

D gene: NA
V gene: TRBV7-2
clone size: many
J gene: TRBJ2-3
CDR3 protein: CASSLVQSDTQYF
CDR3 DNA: TGTGCCAGCAGCTTAGTCCAGTCAGATACGCAGTATTTT

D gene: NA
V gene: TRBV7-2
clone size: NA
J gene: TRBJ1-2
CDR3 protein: CASSFLTAYGYTF
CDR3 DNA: TGTGCCAGCAGCTTTCTGACAGCCTATGGCTACACCTTC

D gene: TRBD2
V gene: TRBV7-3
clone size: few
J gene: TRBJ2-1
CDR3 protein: CASSRPGLAGETSYNEQFF
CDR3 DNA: TGTGCCAGCAGCCGCCCGGGACTAGCGGGGGAAACCTCCTACAATGAGCAGTTCTTC

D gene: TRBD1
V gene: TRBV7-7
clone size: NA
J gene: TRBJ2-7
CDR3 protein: CASSSGQGGAYEQYF
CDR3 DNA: TGTGCCAGCAGCTCCGGACAGGGGGGTGCCTACGAGCAGTACTTC

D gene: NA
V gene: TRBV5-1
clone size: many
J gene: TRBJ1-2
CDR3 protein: CASSLDTRYGYTF
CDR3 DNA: TGCGCCAGCAGCTTAGATACTCGCTATGGCTACACCTTC

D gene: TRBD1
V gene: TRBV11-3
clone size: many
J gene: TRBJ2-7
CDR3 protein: CASSYRQGPYEQYF
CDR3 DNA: TGTGCCAGCAGCTATCGACAGGGCCCCTACGAGCAGTACTTC

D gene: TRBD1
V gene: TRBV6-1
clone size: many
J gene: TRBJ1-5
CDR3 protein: CASSGQGVQQPQHF
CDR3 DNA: TGTGCCAGCTCGGGACAGGGGGTGCAACAGCCCCAGCATTTT

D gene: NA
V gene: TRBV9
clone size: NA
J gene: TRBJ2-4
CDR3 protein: CASSASKGVGGPGIQYF
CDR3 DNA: TGTGCCAGCAGCGCCTCCAAGGGAGTGGGGGGGCCGGGCATTCAGTACTTC

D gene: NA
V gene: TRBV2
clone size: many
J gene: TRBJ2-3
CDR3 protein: CASSDLELRENTQYF
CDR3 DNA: TGTGCCAGCAGTGATTTGGAGTTGAGGGAGAATACGCAGTATTTT

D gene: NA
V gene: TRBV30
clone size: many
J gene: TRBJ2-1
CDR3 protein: CAWSVLAYNEQFF
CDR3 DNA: TGTGCCTGGAGTGTACTAGCCTACAATGAGCAGTTCTTC

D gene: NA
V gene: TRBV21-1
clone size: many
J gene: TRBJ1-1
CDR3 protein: CASSKDGQALNFGFF
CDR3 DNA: TGTGCCAGCAGCAAAGATGGACAGGCATTGAATTTTGGGTTCTTT

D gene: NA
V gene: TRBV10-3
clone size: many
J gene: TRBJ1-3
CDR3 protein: CAISDLGGGTGNTIYF
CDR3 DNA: TGTGCCATCAGTGACCTCGGCGGTGGAACTGGAAACACCATATATTTT

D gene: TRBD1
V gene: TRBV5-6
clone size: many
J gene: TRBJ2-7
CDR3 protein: CASSFPGTGVRYEQYF
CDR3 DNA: TGTGCCAGCAGCTTTCCAGGGACAGGGGTAAGGTACGAGCAGTACTTC

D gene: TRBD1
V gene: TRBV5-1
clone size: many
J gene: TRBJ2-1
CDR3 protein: CASSPPRDRDWNEQFF
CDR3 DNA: TGCGCCAGCAGCCCCCCGCGGGACAGGGATTGGAATGAGCAGTTCTTC

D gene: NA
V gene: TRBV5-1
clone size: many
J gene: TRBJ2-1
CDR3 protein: CASSLEAGYYNEQFF
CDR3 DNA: TGCGCCAGCAGCTTGGAGGCGGGATACTACAATGAGCAGTTCTTC

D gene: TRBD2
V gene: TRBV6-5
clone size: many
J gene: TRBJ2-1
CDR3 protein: CASSYWGLADNEQFF
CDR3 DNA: TGTGCCAGCAGTTACTGGGGACTAGCAGACAATGAGCAGTTCTTC

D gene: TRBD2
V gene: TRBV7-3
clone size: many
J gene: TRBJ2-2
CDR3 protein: CASSLRLAGNTGELFF
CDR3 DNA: TGTGCCAGCAGCTTAAGACTAGCGGGTAACACCGGGGAGCTGTTTTTT

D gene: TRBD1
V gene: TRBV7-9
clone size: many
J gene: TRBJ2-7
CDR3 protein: CASSPTGGGTYEQYF
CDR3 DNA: TGTGCCAGCAGCCCAACAGGGGGAGGTACCTACGAGCAGTACTTC

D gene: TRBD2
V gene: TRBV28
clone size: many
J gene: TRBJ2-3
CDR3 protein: CASSPYREADTQYF
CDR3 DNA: TGTGCCAGCAGTCCCTACCGGGAGGCAGATACGCAGTATTTT

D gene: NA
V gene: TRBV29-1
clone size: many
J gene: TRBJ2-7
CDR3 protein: CSGAGEGYEQYF
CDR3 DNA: TGCAGCGGGGCAGGGGAGGGGTACGAGCAGTACTTC

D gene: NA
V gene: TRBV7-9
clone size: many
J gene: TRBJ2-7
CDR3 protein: CASSLRAAASSYEQYF
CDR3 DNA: TGTGCCAGCAGCTTGAGGGCGGCCGCAAGCTCCTACGAGCAGTACTTC

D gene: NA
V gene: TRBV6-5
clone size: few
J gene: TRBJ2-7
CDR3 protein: CASSLGLPYEQYF
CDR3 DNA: TGTGCCAGCAGCCTCGGACTCCCCTACGAGCAGTACTTC

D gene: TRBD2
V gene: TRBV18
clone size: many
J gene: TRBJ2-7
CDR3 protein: CASSPGLVNYEQYF
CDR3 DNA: TGTGCCAGCTCACCGGGACTAGTGAATTACGAGCAGTACTTC

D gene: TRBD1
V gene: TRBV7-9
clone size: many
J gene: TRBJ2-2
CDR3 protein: CASSHPLEWDSGFGELFF
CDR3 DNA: TGTGCCAGCAGCCATCCACTGGAGTGGGACAGTGGCTTCGGGGAGCTGTTTTTT